This T cell receptor (beta chain) comes out of a study of shared clonotypes between healthy human individuals (dated by TCRdb to 2018 to 2021). Broadly, across the study: Two women and a few men aged 18 to 49 years were included in the cohort. Each donor's leukapheresis produced roughly between roughly 0.85 and 9 billion PBMCs. For each donor, CD4 naive and CD4 memory were each run on three plates, CD8 naive on two plates, and CD8 memory on one plate. To estimate repertoire size and how much clonotypes are shared between individuals, the study performed deep sequencing of blood TCR repertoires from 4 to 6 healthy adults. Libraries were prepared and TCR repertoires were sequenced by different laboratories using diverse techniques, in order to increase sequencing depth and limit assay-specific biases.

The V and J ends are trimmed by 0 bases and 3 bases, leaving 10 bases between them. From the germline V gene, CDR1 is SGHDT and CDR2 is YYEEEE. Reading from cysteine to phenylalanine, the CDR3 counts 15 amino acids. The CDR3 DNA has 45 bases and is translated from base 1. Turning to this clone: The antigen it binds to is not known. No much larger clone is present one base from it, and per-base qualities are unavailable. Other DNA sequences from this sample encode an identical CDR3 as well.

General conclusions and limits of the study: Because the study included a small number of donors, the genetic and exposure-history diversity represented was limited. Larger estimated clonotype richness was generally found for naive subsets than for memory subsets. Sampling was restricted to blood, and TCR repertoires in tissue are likely to differ from TCR repertoires in blood. Pairwise subsampling indicated that sequencing depth was expected to affect the degree of clonotype sharing among donors. Compared with non-shared clonotypes, the clonotypes found in all four sorted-subset donors had higher generation probabilities. Incomplete sequencing was indicated by rarefaction of sorted-subset datasets, despite the large sequencing depth. When a handful of donors were compared, the shared fraction of clonotypes was about 5% for naive CD4, 3.5% for naive CD8, more than 2% for memory CD4, and around 0.37% for memory CD8.

Using the deep immunoSEQ assay, multiplex PCR amplified TCR CDR3 regions from genomic DNA. Extracted genomic DNA from each cell subset was distributed evenly across all wells of several immunoSEQ 96-well plates, and each plate was treated as a replicate. For sorted subsets, 150 to 250 ng genomic DNA, equal to 25,000 to 35,000 T cell genomes, was loaded into each replicate PCR. Purified libraries were measured with a Qubit 3.0 fluorometer, size-checked on a Bioanalyzer 2100, and measured again with the KAPA Library Quantification kit. Every immunoSEQ 96-well plate was sequenced on a dedicated single-read 150-cycle Illumina NextSeq 550 flow cell. The authors processed their data as follows. Because the immunoSEQ output held only junctional sequences and lacked quality scores, the filtering could not match the filtering applied to full-length reads. To assign V/J genes and CDR3, sequences were annotated against IMGT germline references using PyIR, a Python wrapper for IgBLAST v1.9. Reads were removed for weak V/J assignments (E-value above 1e-6), missing CDR3, stop codons, out-of-frame junctions, or ambiguous translated residues. V3J clonotypes were defined by identical inferred V gene, J gene, and CDR3 amino acid sequence. To compute the percentage overlap between repertoires, the number of shared unique clonotypes was divided by the size of the smaller repertoire. Repertoire richness was assessed with RTK rarefaction, the Chao1 estimator, and Recon v2.1 estimates of unobserved clonotypes. For all TCRbeta clonotypes obtained by the gDNA method from a handful of donors, generation probabilities were computed with OLGA. TCRdb provides this immuneACCESS table in a form limited to in-frame rearrangements. Some clones are lacking; in checked studies, under half of them reflect an unresolved V gene, and why the rest are absent is not known. The DNA was the basis for D and trimming; V, J and clone size are from that table. The sample includes about a million clones, with about 80% observed a single time. Of the sample, approximately 1.5% falls within the top ten clones.

The donors were healthy, HIV-negative adults who had no recently reported acute infections or vaccinations. All donors were Caucasian adults living in Nashville, Tennessee, USA. Magnetic negative selection was used to enrich CD4+ T cells, after which naive cells were positively selected on CD45RA and the negative fraction became the memory subset. Blood was obtained by leukapheresis, after which PBMCs were separated by Ficoll-Histopaque density gradient centrifugation and cryopreserved in liquid nitrogen vapor phase. Analytical flow cytometry was used to check the purity and quantity of every magnetically sorted T cell population. Each sorted fraction had its genomic DNA isolated and then quantified by UV absorbance on a Nanodrop 2000c.

Sequencing was carried out using memory CD4+ T cells sorted from blood. The sample's cell subset or site label, in plain terms: CD45RA-negative fraction. This clonotype originated in a man aged 18 to 29 in good health. The chain is assembled from TRBV5-6 and TRBJ1-5; a tentative D call is TRBD1 (5 bases match). The CDR3 region has the sequence CASSLAGRINQPQHF. The DNA sequence is given as TGTGCCAGCAGCTTGGCGGGACGGATCAATCAGCCCCAGCATTTT.